This T cell receptor beta chain originates from a study of Tregs in tolerant kidney transplant recipients. Study-wide context: Sorting of CD4+CD25+CD127- cells followed 3-day belatacept mixed lymphocyte reactions, sometimes with roughly five-day graft donor restimulation. Broader study findings: This study did not directly address biological reproducibility. Few patients were studied, so findings need validation in larger groups.

Sequenced by immunoSEQ multiplex PCR; TCRdb stores in-frame clones only, minus some. The table records about 31,000 clones, 82% of them present only once. A note on this clone: Antigen specificity is unknown.

Germline V gene lookup returns CDR1 SGHRS and CDR2 YFSETQ. The CDR3 runs 15 residues. Trimming cost V 1 base and J 2 bases; bases outside gene matches: 4. The rearrangement uses TRBV5-1 and TRBJ2-7; 9 bases map to TRBD1. The source material was Tregs from blood cultured with allogeneic cells. This clonotype was obtained from a human donor in good health. The chain's CDR3 is CASSLMGQGPYEQYF. The CDR3 nucleotides are TGCGCCAGCAGCTTGATGGGACAGGGTCCCTACGAGCAGTACTTC.